The sample holds many counts of the clone carrying this T cell receptor beta chain. Its antigen is still unknown. The V and J ends lost 5 bases and 4 bases, in that order; junction bases with no gene match: 8. The CDR3 spans 15 residues. Germline V CDR1 and CDR2: MDHEN, SYDVKM. The data were taken from a study of CD8 T cells in ankylosing spondylitis. Study-level results: A motif in TCR beta, a set of eight highly homologous variants, appeared characteristic of ankylosing spondylitis blood.

MiXCR was run by TCRdb on the 5' RACE reads, yielding one entry per CDR3 protein. The sample has 150,000 to 200,000 distinct CDR3 sequences, roughly 12% seen once; the top ten hold roughly 29%. The V gene is TRBV28, the J gene TRBJ2-5; the match to TRBD1 covers 9 bases. Sequencing was done on a sample of blood, either unsorted or a sorted T cell fraction (not recorded which). This sequence originates from a male donor with ankylosing spondylitis or in good health (not recorded which). DNA for the CDR3: TGTGCCAGCAGTCTGGGGACAGGGCAACTAGAGACCCAGTACTTC. It is translated as CASSLGTGQLETQYF.